A selection of T cell receptor beta chains follows, all from one sample in a study of blood T cell repertoires in COVID-19. Generated by immunoSEQ multiplex PCR, the TCRdb table keeps only in-frame clones and is missing some. The table lists 200,000 or so clones, around 90% of them singletons, with roughly 2.7% in the top ten. Input material: PBMCs or T cells enriched from blood (not recorded which). These receptor sequences come from a woman in her 30s who had recovered from COVID-19. Each CDR3 is given with its conserved first and last residue. A D gene is named only where the DNA matches it firmly. Size is stated for part of the rows, as once, few or many counts, or as a class when the clone is expanded.

TRBJ1-2 | TRBV4-3 | few | - | CASSQGVRQYGYTF | TGCGCCAGCAGCCAAGGGGTCCGACAGTATGGCTACACCTTC
TRBJ2-7 | TRBV11-2 | - | TRBD1 | CASSRSSGQGYEQYF | TGTGCCAGCAGTCGATCCTCGGGACAGGGCTACGAGCAGTACTTC
TRBJ2-7 | TRBV5-5 | few | - | CASSLGLAEPYF | TGTGCCAGCAGCTTGGGGTTAGCGGAGCCCTACTTC
TRBJ1-2 | TRBV4-1 | - | TRBD1 | CASSQGGDRGYGYTF | TGCGCCAGCAGCCAAGGGGGGGACAGAGGCTATGGCTACACCTTC
TRBJ2-1 | TRBV2 | - | TRBD1 | CASTTGQGIGNEQFF | TGTGCCAGCACTACGGGACAGGGAATAGGCAATGAGCAGTTCTTC
TRBJ2-5 | TRBV7-8 | - | TRBD2 | CASSRLAGDQETQYF | TGTGCCAGCAGCAGACTAGCGGGGGACCAAGAGACCCAGTACTTC
TRBJ1-2 | TRBV9 | few | - | CASGPDLGLHTF | TGTGCCAGCGGGCCTGACTTAGGACTCCACACCTTC
TRBJ2-1 | TRBV9 | - | TRBD2 | CASSAKVLAGDYEQFF | TGTGCCAGCAGCGCGAAGGTACTAGCGGGGGACTATGAGCAGTTCTTC
TRBJ2-7 | TRBV12-3/TRBV12-4 | - | - | CASSLGRGYEQYF | TGTGCCAGCAGTTTAGGCAGGGGCTACGAGCAGTACTTC
TRBJ2-7 | TRBV5-1 | - | TRBD1 | CASSAPGQTYEQYF | TGCGCCAGCAGCGCACCGGGACAGACCTACGAGCAGTACTTC
TRBJ1-4 | TRBV19 | - | TRBD1 | CASSPGQAATNEKLFF | TGTGCCAGTAGTCCGGGACAGGCTGCAACTAATGAAAAACTGTTTTTT
TRBJ2-7 | TRBV5-6 | - | - | CASSTRPGQSYEQYF | TGTGCCAGCAGCACAAGACCGGGACAAAGCTACGAGCAGTACTTC
TRBJ1-3 | TRBV7-2 | - | - | CASSEGPQGSGNTIYF | TGTGCCAGCAGTGAAGGACCACAGGGCTCTGGAAACACCATATATTTT
TRBJ2-7 | TRBV5-6 | - | - | CASTRWLYYEQYF | TGTGCCAGCACCCGCTGGCTGTACTACGAGCAGTACTTC
TRBJ2-7 | TRBV25-1 | - | - | CASSEYNYEQYF | TGTGCCAGCAGTGAATACAACTACGAGCAGTACTTC
TRBJ2-2 | TRBV2 | - | - | CASSQEQGAGELFF | TGTGCCAGCAGCCAAGAACAGGGTGCCGGGGAGCTGTTTTTT
TRBJ2-2 | TRBV5-1 | - | TRBD1 | CASSFGTGANTGELFF | TGCGCCAGCAGCTTTGGGACAGGGGCCAACACCGGGGAGCTGTTTTTT
TRBJ1-2 | TRBV4-3 | - | - | CASSQLPPDSNYGYTF | TGCGCCAGCAGCCAACTGCCCCCGGACAGTAACTATGGCTACACCTTC
TRBJ1-1 | TRBV19 | - | TRBD1 | CASLLDRGNTEAFF | TGTGCCAGTCTTCTGGACAGGGGGAACACTGAAGCTTTCTTT
TRBJ1-1 | TRBV28 | - | TRBD1 | CASSDRGLSTEAFF | TGTGCCAGCAGCGACAGGGGGCTAAGTACTGAAGCTTTCTTT
TRBJ1-2 | TRBV2 | - | TRBD1 | CASSEEGAGYYGYTF | TGTGCCAGCAGTGAAGAGGGGGCGGGGTACTATGGCTACACCTTC
TRBJ2-1 | TRBV11-3 | - | TRBD1 | CASSEQGNYEQFF | TGTGCCAGCAGCGAACAGGGGAATTATGAGCAGTTCTTC
TRBJ1-1 | TRBV5-4 | few | TRBD1 | CASSSLRGQGRGNTEAFF | TGTGCCAGCAGCTCACTCCGCGGACAGGGACGTGGGAACACTGAAGCTTTCTTT
TRBJ1-1 | TRBV16 | - | - | CASSQVTAEAFF | TGTGCCAGCAGCCAGGTGACTGCCGAAGCTTTCTTT
TRBJ1-4 | TRBV3-1/TRBV3-2 | - | - | CASSQGTSTTNEKLFF | TGTGCCAGCAGCCAAGGGACAAGCACAACTAATGAAAAACTGTTTTTT
TRBJ2-7 | TRBV27 | - | TRBD2 | CASSFVRGGPYEQYF | TGTGCCAGCAGTTTTGTGCGGGGGGGGCCTTACGAGCAGTACTTC
TRBJ2-7 | TRBV27 | once | - | CASSEDRGTYEQYF | TGTGCCAGCAGTGAGGACCGGGGGACCTACGAGCAGTACTTC
TRBJ1-6 | TRBV5-1 | - | TRBD1 | CASSPGTGALGPLHF | TGCGCCAGCAGCCCCGGGACAGGGGCATTAGGGCCCCTCCACTTT
TRBJ1-1 | TRBV12-3/TRBV12-4 | - | - | CASLRGLHTEAFF | TGTGCCAGCTTAAGGGGACTTCACACTGAAGCTTTCTTT
TRBJ2-7 | TRBV24-1 | - | TRBD1 | CATEVQGAIRQIGYEQYF | TGTGCCACCGAAGTACAGGGGGCGATCCGCCAGATTGGCTACGAGCAGTACTTC
TRBJ2-7 | TRBV7-2 | - | TRBD2 | CASSGIAGGSSYEQYF | TGTGCCAGCAGCGGTATAGCGGGGGGGAGCTCCTACGAGCAGTACTTC
TRBJ1-2 | TRBV6-1 | - | TRBD1 | CASSETQGRWYGYTF | TGTGCCAGCAGTGAGACACAGGGGCGGTGGTATGGCTACACCTTC
TRBJ2-1 | TRBV9 | - | - | CASSVVIDNEQFF | TGTGCCAGCAGCGTAGTAATTGACAATGAGCAGTTCTTC
TRBJ1-3 | TRBV7-9 | few | - | CASTVDRISGNTIYF | TGTGCCAGCACCGTAGACAGGATCTCTGGAAACACCATATATTTT